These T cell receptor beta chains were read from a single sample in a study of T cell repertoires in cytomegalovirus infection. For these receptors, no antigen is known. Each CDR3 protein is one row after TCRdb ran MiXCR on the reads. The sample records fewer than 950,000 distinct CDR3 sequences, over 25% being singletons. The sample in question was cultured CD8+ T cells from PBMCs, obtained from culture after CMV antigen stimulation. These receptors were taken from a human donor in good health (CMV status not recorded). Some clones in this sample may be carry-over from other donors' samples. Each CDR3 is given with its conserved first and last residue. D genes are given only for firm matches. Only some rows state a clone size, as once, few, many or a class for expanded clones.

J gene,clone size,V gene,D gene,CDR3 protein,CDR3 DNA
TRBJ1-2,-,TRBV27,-,CASSLSQAADYGYTF,TGTGCCAGCAGTTTATCACAGGCAGCGGACTATGGCTACACCTTC
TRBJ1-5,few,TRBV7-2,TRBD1,CASSLVDRPGQPQHF,TGTGCCAGCAGCTTGGTGGACAGGCCGGGACAGCCCCAGCATTTT
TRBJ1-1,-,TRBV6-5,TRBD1,CASTRDRVGTEAFF,TGTGCCAGCACCCGAGACAGGGTGGGCACTGAAGCTTTCTTT
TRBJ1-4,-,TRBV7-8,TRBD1,CASSLAGRGREKLFF,TGTGCCAGCAGCTTAGCGGGCAGGGGGCGCGAAAAACTGTTTTTT
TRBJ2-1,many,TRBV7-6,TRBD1,CASSSSGTGGRYEQFF,TGTGCCAGCAGCTCCTCCGGGACAGGGGGCCGCTATGAGCAGTTCTTC
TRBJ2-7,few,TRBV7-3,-,CAIGTVSSYEQYF,TGTGCCATCGGGACCGTGAGCTCCTACGAGCAGTACTTC
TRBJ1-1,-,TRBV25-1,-,CASSESLTPHTEAFF,TGTGCCAGCAGTGAGAGTTTGACACCCCACACTGAAGCTTTCTTT
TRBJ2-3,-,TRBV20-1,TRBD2,CSATPPGLAGKTQYF,TGCAGTGCTACACCTCCGGGACTAGCGGGGAAAACGCAGTATTTT
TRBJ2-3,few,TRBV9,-,CASSGEGQYF,TGTGCCAGCAGCGGAGAGGGGCAGTATTTT
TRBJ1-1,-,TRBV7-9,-,CASSLKQPNQNTEAFF,TGTGCCAGCAGCCTAAAACAACCGAATCAGAACACTGAAGCTTTCTTT
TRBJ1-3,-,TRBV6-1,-,CASSKVTGNTIYF,TGTGCCAGCAGTAAGGTCACTGGAAACACCATATATTTT
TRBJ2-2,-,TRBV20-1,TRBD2,CSARASSGMNTGELFF,TGCAGTGCTAGAGCCTCTAGCGGGATGAACACCGGGGAGCTGTTTTTT
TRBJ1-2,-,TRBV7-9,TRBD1,CASSPTGQLLNYTF,TGTGCCAGCAGCCCGACGGGACAGCTCCTAAACTACACCTTC
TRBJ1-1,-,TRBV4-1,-,CASSHPLGEAFF,TGCGCCAGCAGCCACCCCCTGGGGGAAGCTTTCTTT
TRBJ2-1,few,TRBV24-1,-,CATSDRGSYNEQFF,TGTGCCACCAGTGATCGGGGATCCTACAATGAGCAGTTCTTC
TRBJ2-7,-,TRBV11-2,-,CASSTRGAAPSYEQYF,TGTGCCAGCAGCACCAGAGGAGCGGCACCTTCCTACGAGCAGTACTTC
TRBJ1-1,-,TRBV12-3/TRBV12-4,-,CASSLPANPEAFF,TGTGCCAGCAGCTTGCCGGCTAACCCTGAAGCTTTCTTT
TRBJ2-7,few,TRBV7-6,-,CASSPPAGSYEQYF,TGTGCCAGCAGTCCCCCAGCGGGCTCCTACGAGCAGTACTTC
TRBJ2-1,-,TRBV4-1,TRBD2,CASSPQGSGGGANEQFF,TGCGCCAGCAGCCCCCAGGGGTCTGGCGGGGGGGCCAATGAGCAGTTCTTC
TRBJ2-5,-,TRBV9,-,CASSVGPDFETQYF,TGTGCCAGCAGCGTAGGGCCTGACTTTGAGACCCAGTACTTC
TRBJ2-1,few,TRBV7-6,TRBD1,CASSPSEGQGWYEQFF,TGTGCCAGCAGCCCGAGCGAGGGACAGGGGTGGTATGAGCAGTTCTTC
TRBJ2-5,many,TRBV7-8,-,CASSFPSGETQYF,TGTGCCAGCAGCTTTCCCTCAGGAGAGACCCAGTACTTC
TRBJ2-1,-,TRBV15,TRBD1,CATSRVRDSLVNEQFF,TGTGCCACCAGCAGAGTCCGGGACAGCTTGGTCAATGAGCAGTTCTTC
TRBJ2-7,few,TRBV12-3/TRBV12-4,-,CASSSQVTSYEQYF,TGTGCCAGCAGTTCCCAGGTGACCTCCTACGAGCAGTACTTC
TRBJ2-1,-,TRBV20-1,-,CSASQPNVYEQFF,TGCAGTGCTAGCCAACCGAACGTCTATGAGCAGTTCTTC
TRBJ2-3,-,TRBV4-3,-,CASSQDSAGTQYF,TGCGCCAGCAGCCAAGATTCGGCGGGTACGCAGTATTTT